A selection of T cell receptor beta chains follows, all from one sample in a study of T cell repertoires in cytomegalovirus infection. These receptors have no known antigen. From the reads, TCRdb called clonotypes with MiXCR, one entry per CDR3 protein. The table lists about 52,000 distinct CDR3 sequences, 15% to 20% of them singletons. Sequenced material: CD8+ T cells from cultured PBMCs, taken from culture after CMV antigen stimulation. The receptors shown here come from a human donor in good health (CMV status not recorded). Some clones in this sample may be carry-over from other donors' samples. Both conserved end residues are part of each CDR3. A D gene is named only where the DNA matches it firmly. Only part of the rows carry a size: once, few, many, or a class if the clone is expanded.

>TRBJ2-5|TRBD2|few|TRBV24-1
CATSDVRGGPETQYF
TGTGCCACCAGTGATGTGCGGGGGGGCCCTGAGACCCAGTACTTC
>TRBJ1-1|TRBD1|few|TRBV5-1
CASSSDRGPMNTEAFF
TGCGCCAGCAGCTCAGACAGGGGGCCAATGAACACTGAAGCTTTCTTT
>TRBJ1-1|-|few|TRBV7-9
CASSSIQEPNTEAFF
TGTGCCAGCAGCTCGATTCAGGAACCGAACACTGAAGCTTTCTTT
>TRBJ1-3|-|-|TRBV7-2
CASSLRQLISGNTIYF
TGTGCCAGCAGCTTGCGACAACTCATCTCTGGAAACACCATATATTTT
>TRBJ1-2|-|once|TRBV27
CASSKTEYYGYTF
TGTGCCAGTAGCAAGACAGAGTACTATGGCTACACCTTC
>TRBJ2-5|-|-|TRBV7-9
CASTSQETQYF
TGTGCCAGCACCTCCCAAGAGACCCAGTACTTC
>TRBJ2-7|-|few|TRBV6-5
CASSYSLTYEQYF
TGTGCCAGCAGTTACTCTCTAACCTACGAGCAGTACTTC
>TRBJ2-7|TRBD1|few|TRBV29-1
CSAGTGPYYEQYF
TGCAGCGCCGGGACAGGGCCATACTACGAGCAGTACTTC
>TRBJ1-5|-|few|TRBV30
CAWSAPQPGSPQHF
TGTGCCTGGAGTGCCCCTCAGCCCGGATCGCCCCAGCATTTT
>TRBJ1-5|-|few|TRBV7-2
CASSPVTGPSNQPQHF
TGTGCCAGCAGCCCCGTGACAGGACCTAGCAATCAGCCCCAGCATTTT
>TRBJ1-6|-|-|TRBV7-2
CASSFLGYNSPLHF
TGTGCCAGCAGCTTCCTGGGCTATAATTCACCCCTCCACTTT
>TRBJ1-5|-|-|TRBV12-3/TRBV12-4
CASSGRVGYQHQPQHF
TGTGCCAGCAGCGGGCGGGTGGGTTATCAACATCAGCCCCAGCATTTT
>TRBJ1-2|-|-|TRBV7-9
CASSLGTRGYTF
TGTGCCAGCAGCTTAGGGACACGCGGCTACACCTTC
>TRBJ1-3|-|few|TRBV4-3
CASSQDGLPGNTIYF
TGCGCCAGCAGCCAAGATGGACTCCCTGGAAACACCATATATTTT
>TRBJ2-2|-|few|TRBV24-1
CATSDKKSGELFF
TGTGCCACCAGTGATAAGAAGTCCGGGGAGCTGTTTTTT
>TRBJ1-2|TRBD1|once|TRBV7-3
CASSFNPRDRANYGYTF
TGTGCCAGCAGCTTCAACCCCCGGGACAGGGCTAACTATGGCTACACCTTC
>TRBJ2-7|-|-|TRBV7-9
CASSPSYEQYF
TGTGCCAGCAGCCCCTCCTACGAGCAGTACTTC
>TRBJ1-5|-|-|TRBV7-2
CASSRDHWQGNQPQHF
TGTGCCAGCAGCCGGGACCACTGGCAAGGCAATCAGCCCCAGCATTTT
>TRBJ2-1|TRBD2|-|TRBV4-1
CASSHPRGGSYNEQFF
TGCGCCAGCAGCCACCCGCGGGGGGGCTCCTACAATGAGCAGTTCTTC
>TRBJ2-7|TRBD1|-|TRBV9
CASSPRIDRVDEQYF
TGTGCCAGCAGCCCGCGTATTGACAGGGTTGACGAGCAGTACTTC
>TRBJ1-5|-|-|TRBV6-2/TRBV6-3
CASSYPRDANQPQHF
TGTGCCAGCAGTTACCCACGCGACGCCAATCAGCCCCAGCATTTT
>TRBJ2-7|TRBD1|few|TRBV7-2
CASSLGTGTETYEQYF
TGTGCCAGCAGCTTAGGGACCGGGACAGAAACCTACGAGCAGTACTTC
>TRBJ1-5|TRBD1|-|TRBV27
CASSPGTGRSHQPQHF
TGTGCCAGCAGTCCCGGGACAGGGCGGTCCCATCAGCCCCAGCATTTT
>TRBJ1-4|-|-|TRBV11-2
CASSLDEVIEKLFF
TGTGCCAGCAGCTTAGATGAGGTGATTGAAAAACTGTTTTTT
>TRBJ1-6|-|-|TRBV15
CATSRVRDRSNSPLHF
TGTGCCACCAGCAGAGTAAGGGACCGGAGTAATTCACCCCTCCACTTT
>TRBJ1-2|-|-|TRBV25-1
CATRLARGGYTF
TGTGCCACACGCCTCGCAAGAGGTGGCTACACCTTC
>TRBJ1-6|-|-|TRBV4-1
CASSQSGLGSPLHF
TGCGCCAGCAGCCAATCTGGGCTTGGTTCACCCCTCCACTTT
>TRBJ2-3|-|few|TRBV7-2
CASSLRDSLTDTQYF
TGTGCCAGCAGCCTCCGGGACTCTCTCACAGATACGCAGTATTTT
>TRBJ2-2|TRBD1|few|TRBV29-1
CSVGQGAHGELFF
TGCAGCGTTGGGCAGGGGGCCCACGGGGAGCTGTTTTTT
>TRBJ2-2|-|-|TRBV20-1
CSARAAEGGTGELFF
TGCAGTGCTAGAGCGGCAGAGGGTGGCACCGGGGAGCTGTTTTTT
>TRBJ2-5|TRBD2|-|TRBV7-8
CASSFTSGGETQYF
TGTGCCAGCAGCTTTACTAGCGGGGGAGAGACCCAGTACTTC
>TRBJ2-1|TRBD2|few|TRBV10-3
CAISERGGSDEQFF
TGTGCCATCAGTGAGCGGGGGGGCTCCGATGAGCAGTTCTTC
>TRBJ2-1|-|few|TRBV7-2
CASSYLQGGGSNEQFF
TGTGCCAGCAGCTACCTGCAGGGGGGCGGATCTAATGAGCAGTTCTTC
>TRBJ1-5|-|-|TRBV6-2/TRBV6-3
CASSYLGMNQPQHF
TGTGCCAGCAGTTACTTGGGTATGAATCAGCCCCAGCATTTT
>TRBJ1-1|-|once|TRBV25-1
CASTETASGRKGTEAFF
TGTGCCAGCACCGAAACTGCGAGCGGGAGGAAAGGCACTGAAGCTTTCTTT
>TRBJ1-5|-|-|TRBV6-6
CASSYLDVSNQPQHF
TGTGCCAGCAGTTATCTCGACGTAAGCAATCAGCCCCAGCATTTT
>TRBJ1-1|TRBD1|-|TRBV3-1
CASSQGYRQGDEAFF
TGTGCCAGCAGCCAAGGATATCGACAGGGTGATGAAGCTTTCTTT
>TRBJ2-7|-|-|TRBV2
CASKLEGLYEQYF
TGTGCCAGCAAGTTGGAGGGGCTCTACGAGCAGTACTTC
>TRBJ2-7|-|few|TRBV6-1
CASRPQGGAYEQYF
TGTGCCAGCAGACCCCAGGGGGGAGCCTACGAGCAGTACTTC
>TRBJ1-5|-|few|TRBV27
CASSYTGSNQPQHF
TGTGCCAGCAGTTACACGGGGAGCAATCAGCCCCAGCATTTT
>TRBJ1-2|TRBD1|-|TRBV12-3/TRBV12-4
CASSLRDRGLEEFGYTF
TGTGCCAGCAGTTTAAGGGACAGGGGATTGGAGGAGTTTGGCTACACCTTC
>TRBJ2-6|-|once|TRBV4-1
CASSQGTAAGANVLTF
TGCGCCAGCAGCCAAGGGACAGCCGCTGGGGCCAACGTCCTGACTTTC
>TRBJ1-2|TRBD1|few|TRBV7-9
CASSLDRDSLYGYTF
TGTGCCAGCAGCTTAGATCGGGACAGCCTCTATGGCTACACCTTC
>TRBJ2-7|TRBD2|few|TRBV10-3
CAISPASGVGEQYF
TGTGCCATCAGCCCGGCTAGCGGGGTAGGCGAGCAGTACTTC
>TRBJ2-1|-|-|TRBV27
CASSLSPAGHEQFF
TGTGCCAGCAGTTTAAGCCCAGCCGGGCATGAGCAGTTCTTC
>TRBJ1-4|-|few|TRBV15
CATSRDRGQVDEKLFF
TGTGCCACCAGCAGAGATAGGGGACAAGTAGATGAAAAACTGTTTTTT
>TRBJ1-5|-|-|TRBV4-2
CASSQGANSNQPQHF
TGTGCCAGCAGCCAAGGGGCGAATAGCAATCAGCCCCAGCATTTT
>TRBJ1-3|-|-|TRBV7-9
CASSPESSGNTIYF
TGTGCCAGCAGCCCAGAGAGCTCTGGAAACACCATATATTTT
>TRBJ1-6|-|-|TRBV6-5
CASSYNQAYNSPLHF
TGTGCCAGCAGTTACAACCAGGCCTATAATTCACCCCTCCACTTT
>TRBJ1-4|-|-|TRBV7-9
CASSPPETNEKLFF
TGTGCCAGCAGCCCCCCGGAGACTAATGAAAAACTGTTTTTT